Shown below are 2 T cell receptor beta chains from a single sample sequenced in a study of T cell responses to AZD1222 COVID-19 vaccine. Sequencing was performed with immunoSEQ multiplex PCR; in TCRdb, only in-frame clones are kept and a portion is missing. This table has 70,000 to 95,000 clones, roughly 90% appearing once. The source was peripheral blood, collected 28 days after the second AZD1222 dose. These receptors were collected from an adult who received the AZD1222 COVID-19 vaccine.

The V gene is TRBV5-1, the J gene TRBJ2-2, with 7 bases identical to TRBD2. The V gene end was trimmed by 4 bases and the J gene end by 2 bases; junction bases not matched to a gene: 11. The CDR3 extends over 17 amino acids. Germline V CDR1 and CDR2: SGHRS, YFSETQ. The CDR3, as DNA: TGCGCCAGCAGCACCTTAACTAGCGCCCTTAACACCGGGGAGCTGTTTTTT. This translates into CASSTLTSALNTGELFF.

The V gene is TRBV28, the J gene TRBJ1-5; D unclear. Germline-derived CDR1 and CDR2 are MDHEN and SYDVKM. The CDR3 contains 16 residues. With 5 bases removed from V and 0 bases from J, the gap between germline ends came to 14 bases. Here the CDR3 reads CASSPGRHVSNQPQHF. The CDR3 nucleotides read TGTGCCAGCAGTCCCGGCAGGCATGTTAGCAATCAGCCCCAGCATTTT.